This TCR beta chain was recovered during a study of OX40 agonist ivuxolimab in advanced cancers. This CDR3 has 13 residues. The germline gives CDR1 SGDLS, CDR2 YYNGEE. Clones were read by immunoSEQ multiplex PCR, and TCRdb kept only the in-frame ones, dropping some. The table records roughly 23,000 clones, around four fifths of them present only once. This sequence was found in an adult with an advanced solid tumor such as melanoma, head and neck, liver or kidney cancer. This sample comprised CD4+ or CD8+ T cells sorted from blood, obtained in a trial of the OX40 agonist ivuxolimab. The V call is TRBV9, the J call TRBJ2-5; 7 nucleotides match TRBD2. The J call could be wrong; TRBJ2-7 is a better fit for the DNA end. CDR3 region: CASSMGGYYEQYF. The CDR3, as DNA: TGTGCCAGCAGCATGGGGGGGTATTACGAGCAGTACTTC.